This TCR beta chain was retrieved from a study of radiation and T cells in renal cell carcinoma (dated by TCRdb to the early 2020s). A note on the overall study: In total, some 50 samples underwent TCR beta sequencing: roughly 25 tumors plus 27 peripheral blood samples. The final blood draw took place at 4 weeks after radiation, the same time as nephrectomy. In the 40 to 60 samples combined, several million unique CDR3 nucleotide sequences were found, encoding about 2.7 million unique CDR3 amino acid sequences. Overall results and qualifications from the work: In blood, the top tumor clonotypes increased from baseline to 2 weeks after radiation and then shrank by 4 weeks, which suggests a temporary expansion of tumor-resident clones. The single-armed trial design could not address effects of radiation dose or scheduling on the TCR repertoire. Changes in the blood repertoire were not tracked past 4 weeks after treatment. No pretreatment tumor biopsies were available, so the baseline intratumoral presence of clonotypes could not be determined.

TCR beta libraries were generated from genomic DNA with the immunoSEQ kit, following the manufacturer's recommendations. Library preparation used a first multiplex PCR with proprietary primers, then a second PCR adding unique barcodes, with bead cleanups after each round. Each sample batch included a kit-provided positive control reaction and a negative control reaction. The final libraries underwent checking on an Agilent 4200 TapeStation D1000 ScreenTape, volumetric pooling, and quantification by qPCR. Sequencing ran on an Illumina NextSeq500 with a MidOutput 150-cycle cartridge, using 156 Read1 and 15 Index1 cycles with kit custom primers. The pooled library was loaded at 0.9 to 1 pM, with a roughly 19% PhiX control spiked in. Processing in the source paper ran as follows. Vendor-processed data were analyzed in R, with a clonotype defined as all T cells sharing the same CDR3 nucleotide sequence. For clone abundance analyses, frequencies were normalized to the 10,000 most abundant clones per sample. Before analysis, public T cell clones were removed, and these numbered fewer than six per sample on average. A difference in abundance of at least 32-fold between compartments was used to define tumor-enriched and baseline blood-enriched clonotypes. A beta-binomial differential abundance model was used to identify clonotypes that were expanded or contracted between blood time points. Tumor-blood repertoire similarity was measured with the Baroni-Urbani and Buser coefficient, and groups were compared using two-tailed Wilcoxon tests in R. Held by TCRdb, this immuneACCESS table contains in-frame sequences only and omits some clones. Under half of the omission traces to an unresolved V gene where checked; the cause of the rest is unknown. V and J calls plus clone size are reproduced from that table; the DNA served to infer D and trimming. The sample table holds tens of thousands of clones, of which approximately 80% were seen once. 9.4% of the sample is in the top ten clones.

In light of the paper, this sample's time point label describes: blood 4 weeks post-SBRT, at nephrectomy. The sample's treatment or condition label is to be understood as: 15 Gy SBRT to primary tumor, nephrectomy 4 weeks later. The samples were obtained from a clinical trial, where primary renal cell carcinomas were treated with 15 Gy stereotactic body radiation therapy and then removed by nephrectomy 4 weeks afterward. To follow tumor-enriched clonotypes, serial peripheral blood was collected from radiation-treated patients at baseline and at 2 weeks and 4 weeks after SBRT. All patients had renal cell carcinoma with clear cell pathology. The QIAamp DNA Blood Mini Kit (Qiagen) was used to prepare genomic DNA for TCR sequencing. The analyses included just those samples that passed every quality control check. This clone was observed at least ten times. Its recognized antigen is unknown. Base qualities are not at hand, and no much larger clone is one base apart.

The germline V gene gives CDR1 as SGHRS and CDR2 as YFSETQ. The CDR3 measures 15 amino acids from cysteine to phenylalanine. Only the CDR3 DNA stays, 45 bases, in frame from base 1. V loses 0 bases of germline sequence and J loses 5 bases, and the interval between the two ends is 15 bases. This receptor was taken from a man in his fifties or sixties with renal cell carcinoma. The sequence joins TRBV5-1 to TRBJ2-7, with the D gene too uncertain to name. Sequences were derived from blood, sampled from a patient whose treatment included radiotherapy and nephrectomy. The DNA sequence is as follows: TGCGCCAGCAGCTTGGGTCGCAGCGTCGGCAACGAGCAGTACTTC. Translated, this gives CASSLGRSVGNEQYF.